What follows is one TCR beta chain and its context. Its antigen is not known. 60 Vbeta and 13 Jbeta primers were used in PCR. The method was immunoSEQ multiplex PCR; TCRdb's version includes in-frame clones alone and lacks a portion of them. This sample has fewer than 150,000 clones, with roughly three quarters found just once. These data originate in a study of cytomegalovirus exposure and HLA in healthy donors. For the study at large: Researchers previously reported finding about 110 million unique TCR beta sequences from about 170 million T cells. Genetic ancestry analysis placed about 84% of the 398 donors that were genotyped in the Caucasian-associated cluster. Overall study results and limits: For TCR beta chains, V- and J-gene trimming was later linked to a missense DCLRE1C variant. Cytomegalovirus-associated status was assigned to about 180 TCR beta chains.

The CDR3 is 12 amino acids. V lost 3 bases to trimming and J lost 6 bases, with 9 bases between them. Germline assignment: CDR1 SQVTM and CDR2 ANQGSEA. This sequence originates from a woman between 50 and 59 years old in good health and CMV-seronegative. The specimen sequenced was PBMCs. The chain employs TRBV29-1 and TRBJ2-1; D is uncertain. The CDR3 here is CSVEPGINEQFF. The CDR3 DNA is TGCAGCGTTGAGCCGGGTATCAATGAGCAGTTCTTC.